This T cell receptor beta chain was recorded in a study of neoadjuvant anti-PD-1 for oral cavity cancer. CDR3 length: 14 residues. The V end lost 6 bases, the J end lost 5 bases, and 17 bases lay between the germline ends. CDR1 and CDR2 (germline): MNHEY, SVGAGI. Clones were sequenced by immunoSEQ multiplex PCR, and TCRdb holds only the in-frame ones, with some missing. The data contain approximately 42,000 clones, about 77% of them singletons. Described time point: after neoadjuvant nivolumab, at surgical resection. The chain is built from TRBV6-5 and TRBJ2-7; TRBD2 is a possible D gene (5 bases). The material was PBMCs, obtained after nivolumab (anti-PD-1) treatment. The source is a person between 35 and 79 years old with oral cavity squamous cell carcinoma. CDR3 sequence (DNA): TGTGCCAGCAGATCCCCGGTAGGGAGCCACGAGCAGTACTTC. Amino acids: CASRSPVGSHEQYF.